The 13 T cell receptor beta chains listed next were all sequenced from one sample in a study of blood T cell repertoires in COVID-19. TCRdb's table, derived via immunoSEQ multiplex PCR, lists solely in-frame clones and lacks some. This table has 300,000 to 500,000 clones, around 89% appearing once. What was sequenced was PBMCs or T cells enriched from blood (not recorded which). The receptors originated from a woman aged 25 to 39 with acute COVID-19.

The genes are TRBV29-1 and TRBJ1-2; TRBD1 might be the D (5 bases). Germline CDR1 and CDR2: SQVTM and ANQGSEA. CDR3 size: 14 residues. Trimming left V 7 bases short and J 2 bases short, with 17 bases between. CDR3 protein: CSASGDGGNYGYTF. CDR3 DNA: TGCAGCGCCTCGGGGGACGGGGGAAACTATGGCTACACCTTC. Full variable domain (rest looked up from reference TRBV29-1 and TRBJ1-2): SAVISQKPSRDICQRGTSLTIQCQVDSQVTMMFWYRQQPGQSLTLIATANQGSEATYESGFVIDKFPISRPNLTFSTLTVSNMSPEDSSIYLCSASGDGGNYGYTFGSGTRLTVV.

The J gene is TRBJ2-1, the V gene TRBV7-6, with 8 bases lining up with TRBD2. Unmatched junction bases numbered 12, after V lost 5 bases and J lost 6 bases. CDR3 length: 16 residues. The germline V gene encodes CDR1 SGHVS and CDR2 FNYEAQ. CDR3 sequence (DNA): TGTGCCAGCAGCGCATATAGCGGGGTTCTCGTCAATGAGCAGTTCTTC. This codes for CASSAYSGVLVNEQFF.

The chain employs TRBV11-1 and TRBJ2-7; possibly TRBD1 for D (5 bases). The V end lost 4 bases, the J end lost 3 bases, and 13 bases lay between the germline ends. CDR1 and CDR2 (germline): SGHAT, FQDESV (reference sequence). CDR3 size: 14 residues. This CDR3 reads CASSSGRGYYEQYF. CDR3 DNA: TGTGCCAGCAGCTCAGGGCGCGGATACTACGAGCAGTACTTC.

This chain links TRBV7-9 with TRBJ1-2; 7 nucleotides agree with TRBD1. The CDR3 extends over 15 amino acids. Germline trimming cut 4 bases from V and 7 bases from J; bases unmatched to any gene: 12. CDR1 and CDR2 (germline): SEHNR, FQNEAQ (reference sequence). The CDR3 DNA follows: TGTGCCAGCAGCTCTGCTAATGACAGGGTCTCTGGCTACACCTTC. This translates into CASSSANDRVSGYTF. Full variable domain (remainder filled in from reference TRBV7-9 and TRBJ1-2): DTGVSQNPRHKITKRGQNVTFRCDPISEHNRLYWYRQTLGQGPEFLTYFQNEAQLEKSRLLSDRFSAERPKGSFSTLEIQRTEQGDSAMYLCASSSANDRVSGYTFGSGTRLTVV.

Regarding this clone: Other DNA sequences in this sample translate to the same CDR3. Written as DNA, the CDR3 is TGCGCCAGCAGCTTGGACAGGGGAAATGAAAAACTGTTTTTT. Translated, it gives CASSLDRGNEKLFF. The gene calls are TRBV5-1 and TRBJ1-4, with 7 bases identical to TRBD1. Germline V CDR1 and CDR2: SGHRS, YFSETQ. The CDR3 loop spans 14 amino acids. The J segment lost 5 bases and the V segment lost 0 bases, leaving 1 base of the junction unmatched.

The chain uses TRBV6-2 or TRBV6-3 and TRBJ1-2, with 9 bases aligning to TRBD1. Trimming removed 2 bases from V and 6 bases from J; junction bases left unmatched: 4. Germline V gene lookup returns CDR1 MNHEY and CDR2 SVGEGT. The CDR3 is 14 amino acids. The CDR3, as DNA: TGTGCCAGCAGTTACCGAGGACAGGGGAATGGCTACACCTTC. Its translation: CASSYRGQGNGYTF.

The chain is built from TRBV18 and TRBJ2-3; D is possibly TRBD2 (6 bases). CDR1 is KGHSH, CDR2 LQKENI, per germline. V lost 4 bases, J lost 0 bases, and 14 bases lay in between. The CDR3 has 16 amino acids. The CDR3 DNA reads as TGTGCCAGCTCACACTCCGGGACTTTAAGCACAGATACGCAGTATTTT. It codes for CASSHSGTLSTDTQYF.

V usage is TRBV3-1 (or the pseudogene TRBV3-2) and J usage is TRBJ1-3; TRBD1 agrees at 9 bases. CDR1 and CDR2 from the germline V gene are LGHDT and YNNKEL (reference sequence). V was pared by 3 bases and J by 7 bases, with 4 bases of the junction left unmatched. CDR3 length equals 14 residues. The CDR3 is CASSQGQGGNTIYF. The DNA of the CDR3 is TGTGCCAGCAGCCAGGGACAGGGAGGGAACACCATATATTTT.

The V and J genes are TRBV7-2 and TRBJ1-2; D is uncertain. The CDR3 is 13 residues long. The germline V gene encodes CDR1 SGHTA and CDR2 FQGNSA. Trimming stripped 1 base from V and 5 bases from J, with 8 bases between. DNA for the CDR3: TGTGCCAGCAGCTTAGGATGGCCATATGGCTACACCTTC. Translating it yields CASSLGWPYGYTF. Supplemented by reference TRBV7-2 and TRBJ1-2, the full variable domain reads GAGVSQSPSNKVTEKGKDVELRCDPISGHTALYWYRQSLGQGLEFLIYFQGNSAPDKSGLPSDRFSAERTGGSVSTLTIQRTQQEDSAVYLCASSLGWPYGYTFGSGTRLTVV.

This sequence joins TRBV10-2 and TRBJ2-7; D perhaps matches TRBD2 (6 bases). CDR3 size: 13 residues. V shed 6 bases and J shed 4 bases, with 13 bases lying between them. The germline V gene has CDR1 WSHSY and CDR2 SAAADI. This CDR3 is CASRAGRSYEQYF. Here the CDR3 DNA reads TGCGCCAGCAGAGCGGGCCGCTCATACGAGCAGTACTTC.

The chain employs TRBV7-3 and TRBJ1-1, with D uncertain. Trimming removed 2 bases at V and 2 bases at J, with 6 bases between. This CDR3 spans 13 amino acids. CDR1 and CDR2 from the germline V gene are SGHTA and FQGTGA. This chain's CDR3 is CASSLEINTEAFF. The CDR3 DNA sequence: TGTGCCAGCAGCTTAGAGATAAACACTGAAGCTTTCTTT.

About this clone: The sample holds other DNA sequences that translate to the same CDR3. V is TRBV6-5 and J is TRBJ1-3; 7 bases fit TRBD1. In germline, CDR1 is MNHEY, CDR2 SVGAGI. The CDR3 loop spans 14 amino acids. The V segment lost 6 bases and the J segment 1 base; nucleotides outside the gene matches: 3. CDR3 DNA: TGTGCCAGCAGATCGACAGGGTCTGGAAACACCATATATTTT. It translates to CASRSTGSGNTIYF.

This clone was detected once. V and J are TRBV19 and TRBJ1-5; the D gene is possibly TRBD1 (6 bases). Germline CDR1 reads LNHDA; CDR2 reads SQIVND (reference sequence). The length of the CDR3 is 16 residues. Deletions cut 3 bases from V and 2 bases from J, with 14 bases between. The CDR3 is CASSILSGDGNQPQHF. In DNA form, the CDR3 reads TGTGCCAGTAGTATTCTTTCAGGGGACGGCAATCAGCCCCAGCATTTT.